This is a list of T cell receptor beta chains from one sample in a study of blood T cell repertoires in COVID-19. Clones were read by immunoSEQ multiplex PCR, and TCRdb kept only the in-frame ones, dropping some. The data show 330,000 or so clones, about nine tenths seen once. Sequences were obtained from peripheral blood. These receptors came from a man aged 25 to 45 with COVID-19, enrolled during active disease. The CDR3 runs from the conserved cysteine through the conserved F or W. The order of the fields is D gene, V gene, J gene, clone size, CDR3 protein, CDR3 DNA. The D gene is left open where the match is weak. Only some rows state a clone size, as once, few, many or a class for expanded clones.

TRBD2	TRBV7-8	TRBJ2-3	.	CASSRGGGGLDTQYF	TGTGCCAGCAGCCGAGGCGGGGGGGGCCTAGATACGCAGTATTTT
.	TRBV19	TRBJ1-5	.	CASTIPGLRQPQHF	TGTGCCAGTACCATCCCGGGTCTTCGTCAGCCCCAGCATTTT
.	TRBV21-1	TRBJ1-1	.	CASSNLRRVRTGRPRLCTEAFF	TGTGCCAGCAGCAACTTAAGGAGGGTTCGGACAGGGAGACCAAGGTTGTGCACTGAAGCTTTCTTT
.	TRBV27	TRBJ1-5	.	CASSNTGFQPQHF	TGTGCCAGCAGCAATACAGGGTTTCAGCCCCAGCATTTT
TRBD2	TRBV7-9	TRBJ2-5	.	CASSYLTSGARETQYF	TGTGCCAGCAGCTACCTAACTAGCGGGGCTCGGGAGACCCAGTACTTC
TRBD1	TRBV4-3	TRBJ2-1	once	CASSQEPTGVNEQFF	TGCGCCAGCAGCCAAGAGCCTACAGGGGTCAATGAGCAGTTCTTC
.	TRBV15	TRBJ2-1	.	CATSPWTTWDEQFF	TGTGCCACCAGCCCATGGACTACCTGGGATGAGCAGTTCTTC
.	TRBV12-3/TRBV12-4	TRBJ2-1	once	CASRVESLNEQFF	TGTGCCAGCAGGGTGGAGTCTTTAAATGAGCAGTTCTTC
TRBD1	TRBV5-8	TRBJ2-7	.	CASSLEDRIYEQYF	TGTGCCAGCAGCTTGGAGGACAGGATCTACGAGCAGTACTTC
.	TRBV2	TRBJ1-6	once	CASSEWGLLRAGALHF	TGTGCCAGCAGTGAATGGGGGCTGTTGCGGGCTGGGGCCCTCCACTTT
TRBD1	TRBV5-6	TRBJ2-7	.	CASSWGQGNYEQYF	TGTGCCAGCAGCTGGGGACAGGGGAACTACGAGCAGTACTTC
TRBD2	TRBV18	TRBJ2-1	.	CASSGLALNEQFF	TGTGCCAGCTCGGGACTAGCTTTAAATGAGCAGTTCTTC
TRBD2	TRBV6-2/TRBV6-3	TRBJ2-3	.	CASSSRGGPPSDTQYF	TGTGCCAGCAGTTCCCGGGGGGGTCCTCCCTCAGATACGCAGTATTTT
.	TRBV6-5	TRBJ1-5	.	CASRTGNQPQHF	TGTGCCAGCAGAACAGGTAATCAGCCCCAGCATTTT
TRBD1	TRBV5-4	TRBJ2-7	few	CASSFGGTGFEQYF	TGTGCCAGCAGCTTTGGCGGGACAGGATTCGAGCAGTACTTC
TRBD2	TRBV18	TRBJ2-1	.	CASSPVGLAGYNEQFF	TGTGCCAGCTCACCAGTGGGTTTAGCGGGGTACAATGAGCAGTTCTTC
.	TRBV25-1	TRBJ1-1	once	CASSEFGGRNTEAFF	TGTGCCAGCAGTGAATTTGGAGGACGGAACACTGAAGCTTTCTTT
TRBD2	TRBV7-8	TRBJ2-1	.	CASSLEIGTSGSNEQFF	TGTGCCAGCAGCTTAGAAATAGGGACTAGCGGGAGTAATGAGCAGTTCTTC
.	TRBV6-2/TRBV6-3	TRBJ2-5	.	CASSYQETQYF	TGTGCCAGCAGTTACCAGGAGACCCAGTACTTC
TRBD2	TRBV5-4	TRBJ2-5	.	CASSLEVERGGDETQYF	TGTGCCAGCAGCTTGGAGGTGGAGCGGGGGGGCGATGAGACCCAGTACTTC
TRBD1	TRBV25-1	TRBJ2-7	.	CASSAQLGQGGYAYEQYF	TGTGCCAGCAGTGCTCAACTCGGACAGGGGGGTTATGCCTACGAGCAGTACTTC
.	TRBV6-5	TRBJ2-7	.	CASSYSSGGYEQYF	TGTGCCAGCAGTTACTCCTCCGGAGGGTACGAGCAGTACTTC
.	TRBV4-2	TRBJ1-2	.	CASSQETGHFNYGYTF	TGTGCCAGCAGCCAAGAGACAGGACACTTCAACTATGGCTACACCTTC
.	TRBV24-1	TRBJ1-1	.	CATSDPGGGRTEAFF	TGTGCCACCAGTGATCCCGGCGGGGGGCGGACTGAAGCTTTCTTT
TRBD2	TRBV5-6	TRBJ2-5	few	CASSLGLAGQETQYF	TGTGCCAGCAGCCTGGGACTAGCGGGTCAAGAGACCCAGTACTTC
TRBD2	TRBV2	TRBJ2-3	.	CASSEAYGRGRADLGRDTQYF	TGTGCCAGCAGTGAAGCGTATGGGCGCGGGAGGGCCGATTTGGGCAGAGATACGCAGTATTTT
.	TRBV9	TRBJ2-1	.	CASSATLYPNWGQNSYNEQFF	TGTGCCAGCAGCGCAACCTTATACCCAAATTGGGGGCAAAACTCCTACAATGAGCAGTTCTTC
TRBD1	TRBV6-5	TRBJ2-7	once	CASTTGVSYEQYF	TGTGCCAGCACAACAGGGGTCTCCTACGAGCAGTACTTC
.	TRBV19	TRBJ2-5	.	CASSTGQQETQYF	TGTGCCAGTAGTACCGGACAGCAAGAGACCCAGTACTTC
.	TRBV5-1	TRBJ2-1	.	CASSSNLAWEQFF	TGCGCCAGCAGCTCTAACCTAGCGTGGGAGCAGTTCTTC
TRBD2	TRBV19	TRBJ2-3	.	CASSMGLWNTDTQYF	TGTGCCAGTAGTATGGGACTATGGAACACAGATACGCAGTATTTT
.	TRBV24-1	TRBJ2-7	.	CATSGAGSYEQYF	TGTGCCACCAGTGGGGCGGGGTCCTACGAGCAGTACTTC
TRBD2	TRBV25-1	TRBJ2-2	.	CASATSGTYTGELFF	TGTGCCAGCGCGACTAGCGGGACCTACACCGGGGAGCTGTTTTTT
.	TRBV4-2	TRBJ2-6	.	CASSQKQGSNSGANVLTF	TGTGCCAGCAGCCAAAAGCAGGGGAGTAATTCTGGGGCCAACGTCCTGACTTTC
TRBD1	TRBV19	TRBJ1-5	once	CASKQDRRDQPQHF	TGTGCCAGTAAGCAGGACAGGAGAGATCAGCCCCAGCATTTT
.	TRBV18	TRBJ1-2	.	CASSPLAGNYGYTF	TGTGCCAGCTCACCCCTTGCGGGCAACTATGGCTACACCTTC
TRBD1	TRBV4-1	TRBJ2-7	.	CASSQDGTDYEQYF	TGCGCCAGCAGCCAAGATGGGACAGACTACGAGCAGTACTTC
.	TRBV28	TRBJ1-3	.	CASSYVGKGRANSGNTIYF	TGTGCCAGCAGCTATGTGGGGAAGGGGAGGGCCAACTCTGGAAACACCATATATTTT
.	TRBV12-3/TRBV12-4	TRBJ1-3	.	CASSPSNTIYF	TGTGCCAGCAGCCCATCCAACACCATATATTTT
.	TRBV5-1	TRBJ2-6	.	CASSPLSGANVLTF	TGCGCCAGCAGTCCCCTCTCTGGGGCCAACGTCCTGACTTTC
.	TRBV7-9	TRBJ2-6	.	CATPRGANVLTF	TGTGCCACCCCGCGCGGGGCCAACGTCCTGACTTTC
.	TRBV27	TRBJ2-7	.	CASRLTGTYEQYF	TGTGCCAGCAGGCTAACAGGGACCTACGAGCAGTACTTC
.	TRBV9	TRBJ2-3	once	CASSVVYGASTDTQYF	TGTGCCAGCAGCGTAGTGTACGGAGCTAGCACAGATACGCAGTATTTT
.	TRBV9	TRBJ1-1	.	CASSSTTGEAFF	TGTGCCAGCAGCTCGACGACCGGGGAAGCTTTCTTT
.	TRBV6-5	TRBJ1-1	few	CASSRGVNTEAFF	TGTGCCAGCAGCAGAGGTGTGAACACTGAAGCTTTCTTT
.	TRBV7-2	TRBJ1-4	many	CASSTSGTLEKLFF	TGTGCCAGCAGCACTTCCGGGACTCTCGAAAAACTGTTTTTT
TRBD2	TRBV6-5	TRBJ2-7	.	CASWAGGISYEQYF	TGTGCCAGCTGGGCGGGAGGCATCTCCTACGAGCAGTACTTC
TRBD1	TRBV7-6	TRBJ1-1	.	CASSLGGTDEAFF	TGTGCCAGCAGCTTAGGGGGGACAGATGAAGCTTTCTTT
TRBD1	TRBV5-8	TRBJ2-1	.	CASSLTGASYNEQFF	TGTGCCAGCAGCTTAACAGGGGCGTCCTACAATGAGCAGTTCTTC
TRBD1	TRBV4-3	TRBJ1-2	once	CASSRQGAVGYTF	TGCGCCAGCTCAAGACAGGGGGCGGTTGGCTACACCTTC
.	TRBV11-3	TRBJ2-3	.	CASSLARLRDTQYF	TGTGCCAGCAGCTTAGCTAGACTCAGAGATACGCAGTATTTT
TRBD1	TRBV6-9	TRBJ2-5	.	CASSYRPTGAGETQYF	TGTGCCAGCAGCTATCGACCGACAGGGGCAGGAGAGACCCAGTACTTC
.	TRBV7-9	TRBJ2-7	.	CASSFTGEDEQYF	TGTGCCAGCAGCTTCACAGGGGAGGACGAGCAGTACTTC
TRBD1	TRBV6-5	TRBJ1-2	.	CASSYSGQGGYGYTF	TGTGCCAGCAGTTACTCCGGACAGGGCGGCTATGGCTACACCTTC
TRBD1	TRBV6-2/TRBV6-3	TRBJ2-5	.	CASSNRAGGETQYF	TGTGCCAGCAGTAATCGAGCAGGGGGAGAGACCCAGTACTTC